These 29 T cell receptor beta chains originate from one sample sequenced in a study of graft-versus-host responses after intestinal transplantation. Generated by immunoSEQ multiplex PCR, the TCRdb table keeps only in-frame clones and is missing some. The table records about 18,000 clones, 75% to 95% of them present only once. Specimen: PBMCs, collected less than 400 days after transplant. The receptor source for this set is a human patient who received an intestinal transplant, so some T cells may come from the graft donor.

The chain uses TRBV29-1 and TRBJ2-5; TRBD1 agrees at 7 bases. Germline CDR1 and CDR2: SQVTM and ANQGSEA. The V segment lost 4 bases and the J segment 2 bases; nucleotides outside the gene matches: 4. The CDR3 has 13 residues. The CDR3 DNA follows: TGCAGCGTTGCCCGGGACAGACAAGAGACCCAGTACTTC. It yields the protein CSVARDRQETQYF. The complete variable domain, with remaining parts taken from reference TRBV29-1 and TRBJ2-5, reads SAVISQKPSRDICQRGTSLTIQCQVDSQVTMMFWYRQQPGQSLTLIATANQGSEATYESGFVIDKFPISRPNLTFSTLTVSNMSPEDSSIYLCSVARDRQETQYFGPGTRLLVL.

The chain employs TRBV6-5 and TRBJ1-6; 7 bases match TRBD1. The J segment lost 0 bases and the V segment lost 4 bases, leaving 0 bases of the junction unmatched. CDR1 MNHEY and CDR2 SVGAGI come from the germline V gene. There are 15 residues in the CDR3. In DNA, the CDR3 is TGTGCCAGCAGTTGGGACAGCTCCTATAATTCACCCCTCCACTTT. Translating it yields CASSWDSSYNSPLHF.

This chain joins TRBV10-1 and TRBJ1-1; D is perhaps TRBD1 (5 bases). The CDR3 spans 15 residues. CDR1 is WNHNN and CDR2 is SYGVQD in the germline V gene (reference sequence). V lost 0 bases and J lost 10, with 18 bases in between. CDR3 loop: CASSESNRGLQGAFF. The CDR3 DNA follows: TGCGCCAGCAGTGAGTCGAATCGAGGCCTTCAGGGAGCTTTCTTT.

This clone was counted once. This sequence joins TRBV19 and TRBJ1-4, with TRBD1 matching 8 bases. Germline V CDR1 and CDR2: LNHDA, SQIVND (reference sequence). V was clipped by 10 bases and J by 4 bases; unmatched bases: 5. The CDR3 loop spans 13 amino acids. The CDR3 protein is CATTTGVNEKLFF. DNA for the CDR3: TGTGCCACTACGACAGGGGTTAATGAAAAACTGTTTTTT.

The chain couples TRBV19 to TRBJ1-5, with D maybe TRBD1 (5 bases). Germline lookup yields CDR1 LNHDA and CDR2 SQIVND (reference sequence). The CDR3 is 17 residues long. Trimming removed 6 bases from V and 1 base from J, with 19 bases in between. CDR3 nucleotides: TGTGCCAGTAGCCGGTACGGGGCTCCGAACAGCAATCAGCCCCAGCATTTT. Encoded protein: CASSRYGAPNSNQPQHF.

The V and J genes are TRBV10-1 and TRBJ1-5; D ambiguous. V lost 8 bases to trimming and J lost 0 bases, with 20 bases between them. CDR3 size: 17 residues. Germline CDR1 and CDR2: WNHNN and SYGVQD (reference sequence). CDR3 loop: CASVECRATYSNQPQHF. CDR3 in DNA: TGCGCCAGCGTCGAATGCCGAGCCACTTATAGCAATCAGCCCCAGCATTTT.

The chain recombines TRBV15 with TRBJ2-1; 8 bases fit TRBD1. This CDR3 is built from 14 residues. The J segment lost 8 bases and the V segment lost 1 base, leaving 4 bases of the junction unmatched. CDR1 is LNHNV, CDR2 YYDKDF, per germline (reference sequence). The CDR3 protein is CATSRATGGDEQFF. For the CDR3, the DNA is TGTGCCACCAGCAGAGCTACAGGGGGTGATGAGCAGTTCTTC.

This chain joins TRBV5-6 and TRBJ1-2; D is ambiguous. The V end lost 0 bases, the J end lost 4 bases, and 4 bases lay between the germline ends. Germline CDR1 SGHDT, CDR2 YYEEEE. This CDR3 has 12 amino acids. CDR3 DNA: TGTGCCAGCAGCTTGGGGGCCTATGGCTACACCTTC. This codes for CASSLGAYGYTF. The entire variable domain, with the rest obtained from reference TRBV5-6 and TRBJ1-2, is as follows: DAGVTQSPTHLIKTRGQQVTLRCSPKSGHDTVSWYQQALGQGPQFIFQYYEEEERQRGNFPDRFSGHQFPNYSSELNVNALLLGDSALYLCASSLGAYGYTFGSGTRLTVV.

The gene calls are TRBV2 and TRBJ1-2, with TRBD1 as a possible D gene (5 bases). This CDR3 comprises 11 residues. The germline V gene encodes CDR1 SNHLY and CDR2 FYNNEI. With 7 bases removed from V and 6 bases from J, the gap between germline ends came to 9 bases. CDR3 residues: CASKLGDGYTF. The CDR3 DNA reads as TGTGCCAGCAAGCTAGGGGATGGCTACACCTTC.

The CDR3 spells CASSPGTGGYEQYF. The CDR3 coding sequence is TGTGCCAGCAGTCCAGGGACAGGGGGGTACGAGCAGTACTTC. V gene TRBV27 combines with J gene TRBJ2-7; 11 nucleotides line up with TRBD1. The CDR3 contains 14 residues. Germline V gene data show CDR1 as MNHEY and CDR2 as SMNVEV (reference sequence). V trimming: 5 bases; J trimming: 4 bases; junction bases outside the gene matches: 4.

The chain has TRBV14 and TRBJ2-2; 7 bases match TRBD1. The CDR3 is made up of 14 amino acids. Germline CDR1 reads SGHDN; CDR2 reads FVKESK. V trimming: 2 bases; J trimming: 8 bases; junction bases outside the gene matches: 5. The CDR3: CASSQPKGQGELFF. The CDR3 DNA reads as TGTGCCAGCAGCCAACCCAAGGGACAGGGGGAGCTGTTTTTT.

The chain carries TRBV6-5 and TRBJ2-1; 9 nucleotides align to TRBD2. Germline trimming cut 2 bases from V and 7 bases from J; bases unmatched to any gene: 6. The CDR3 spans 15 residues. Germline V gene lookup returns CDR1 MNHEY and CDR2 SVGAGI. The CDR3 is CASSYVVAGVNEQFF. The CDR3 DNA reads as TGTGCCAGCAGTTACGTAGTAGCGGGAGTGAATGAGCAGTTCTTC.

This chain connects TRBV4-1 to TRBJ1-3, with unresolved D. The CDR3 has 16 residues. Germline V lookup: CDR1 MGHRA, CDR2 YSYEKL. The ends were cut back, 0 bases at V and 0 bases at J, with 9 bases in the middle. CDR3 nucleotide sequence: TGCGCCAGCAGCCAAGATAGTACAAGCTCTGGAAACACCATATATTTT. As protein: CASSQDSTSSGNTIYF.

This clone is categorized as large. The gene calls are TRBV6-4 and TRBJ1-6; no reliable D call. CDR3 size: 13 residues. Germline V gives CDR1 MRHNA, CDR2 SNTAGT. Deletions cut 2 bases from V and 5 bases from J, with 4 bases between. The CDR3 nucleotides read TGTGCCAGCAGTGACAGGGATAATTCACCCCTCCACTTT. It encodes CASSDRDNSPLHF.

The chain carries TRBV14 and TRBJ2-5, with no clear D. The CDR3 has 14 amino acids. Trimming took off 4 bases at V and 5 bases at J, with 14 bases between the two ends. CDR1 is SGHDN, CDR2 FVKESK, per germline. The CDR3 sequence: CASSLLRARETQYF. The CDR3 coding sequence is TGTGCCAGCAGCCTTCTTAGGGCCCGGGAGACCCAGTACTTC.

V gene TRBV29-1 combines with J gene TRBJ1-2, with a tentative D call TRBD1 (6 bases). From germline, CDR1 is SQVTM and CDR2 ANQGSEA. CDR3 length equals 13 residues. V lost 7 bases and J 5 bases, leaving 17 bases between the germline ends. Here the CDR3 DNA reads TGCAGCGCTGGAGACAGGAGGCCTTATGGCTACACCTTC. Translation: CSAGDRRPYGYTF.

This chain connects TRBV6-5 to TRBJ1-5, with D tentatively TRBD1 (6 bases). With 2 bases removed from V and 4 bases from J, the gap between germline ends came to 12 bases. The CDR3 has 15 residues. From germline, CDR1 is MNHEY and CDR2 SVGAGI. CDR3 amino acids: CASSYGGLRNQPQHF. The DNA of the CDR3 is TGTGCCAGCAGTTACGGGGGGCTTAGGAATCAGCCCCAGCATTTT.

The chain employs TRBV28 and TRBJ1-4, with D unresolved. The V gene lost 2 bases and the J gene lost 8 bases, with 6 bases spanning the gap. This CDR3 is built from 12 residues. Germline CDR1 is MDHEN and CDR2 is SYDVKM. The CDR3 loop is CASSLEYEKLFF. As DNA, the CDR3 is TGTGCCAGCAGTTTAGAGTACGAAAAACTGTTTTTT.

This chain connects TRBV5-6 to TRBJ2-5; the match to TRBD2 covers 13 bases. CDR3 length: 17 amino acids. Germline CDR1 reads SGHDT; CDR2 reads YYEEEE. The ends lost 2 bases at V and 5 bases at J; junction bases unmatched: 9. The CDR3 region is CASSFGLAGERGETQYF. Here the CDR3 DNA reads TGTGCCAGCAGCTTTGGACTAGCGGGAGAGAGAGGGGAGACCCAGTACTTC.

The genes are TRBV11-2 and TRBJ1-1; no firm D call. V lost 2 bases and J lost 1, with 5 bases in between. Germline CDR1 reads SGHAT; CDR2 reads FQNNGV. The CDR3 has 13 amino acids. CDR3 coding DNA: TGTGCCAGCAGCTTACGAAAGAACACTGAAGCTTTCTTT. Translation gives CASSLRKNTEAFF.

J is TRBJ2-7 and V is TRBV9; TRBD2 agrees at 9 bases. The germline V gene has CDR1 SGDLS and CDR2 YYNGEE. V gave up 5 bases and J gave up 5 bases; unmatched junction bases: 14. The CDR3 has 16 residues. DNA of the CDR3: TGTGCCAGCAGTGCGGGAGGGCCTTTCAGAGGGGACGAGCAGTACTTC. It specifies CASSAGGPFRGDEQYF. The full variable domain, rest sourced from reference TRBV9 and TRBJ2-7, is DSGVTQTPKHLITATGQRVTLRCSPRSGDLSVYWYQQSLDQGLQFLIQYYNGEERAKGNILERFSAQQFPDLHSELNLSSLELGDSALYFCASSAGGPFRGDEQYFGPGTRLTVT.

The CDR3, as DNA: TGCAGCGCTAGACAGGTTCCCAACAATGAGCAGTTCTTC. It specifies CSARQVPNNEQFF. This rearrangement joins TRBV29-1 to TRBJ2-1; possible D gene TRBD1, 6 bases. Germline V gene lookup returns CDR1 SQVTM and CDR2 ANQGSEA. With 7 bases removed from V and 5 bases from J, the gap between germline ends came to 15 bases. This CDR3 has 13 amino acids.

The J gene is TRBJ2-7, the V gene TRBV7-2, with 9 bases matching TRBD2. V shed 2 bases, J shed 3 bases, and the junction held 11 bases outside the gene matches. The germline gives CDR1 SGHTA, CDR2 FQGNSA. The CDR3 is 17 amino acids. CDR3: CASSLTGTSLGVYEQYF. CDR3 nucleotide sequence: TGTGCCAGCAGCTTAACAGGGACTAGCCTAGGGGTCTACGAGCAGTACTTC.

V usage is TRBV6-5 and J usage is TRBJ2-2; tentatively, D is TRBD1 or TRBD2 (5 bases each). Per the germline V gene, CDR1 is MNHEY and CDR2 is SVGAGI. V lost 7 bases, J lost 3 bases, and 15 bases lay in between. The CDR3 runs 15 residues. The CDR3 nucleotides read TGTGCCAGCACCCAGCTGGGGCGGGACACCGGGGAGCTGTTTTTT. Protein product: CASTQLGRDTGELFF.

The chain employs TRBV4-3 and TRBJ2-7; D might be TRBD2 (6 bases). Trimming left V 4 bases short and J 0 bases short, with 13 bases between. CDR3 length: 15 residues. Germline lookup yields CDR1 LGHNA and CDR2 YSLEER. The CDR3 DNA reads as TGCGCCAGCAGCCGCGGGACGGACTACTCCTACGAGCAGTACTTC. This codes for CASSRGTDYSYEQYF.

The chain combines TRBV7-9 with TRBJ2-5; TRBD1 is a possible D gene (6 bases). The J call may be wrong; the DNA end is better matched by TRBJ2-7. Germline V gene lookup returns CDR1 SEHNR and CDR2 FQNEAQ (reference sequence). CDR3 length: 14 amino acids. As DNA, the CDR3 is TGTGCCAGCAGCTGGGACGGGACAACCTACGAGCAGTACTTC. Translating it yields CASSWDGTTYEQYF.

The V call is TRBV11-2, the J call TRBJ2-4; D is perhaps TRBD1 or TRBD2 (5 bases each). The V and J ends lost 6 bases and 8 bases respectively, with 17 bases between them. Germline CDR1 SGHAT, CDR2 FQNNGV. This CDR3 contains 14 residues. CDR3 nucleotide sequence: TGTGCCAGCAGGCGTCGGGGCGAGGGTGACATTCAGTACTTC. It codes for CASRRRGEGDIQYF.

The chain's CDR3 is CASSEAGTLEQFF. The CDR3 nucleotides are TGTGCCAGCAGTGAAGCAGGGACTCTTGAGCAGTTCTTC. V and J are TRBV6-1 and TRBJ2-1; tentatively, D is TRBD2 (6 bases). The CDR3 has 13 residues. Trimming stripped 0 bases from V and 9 bases from J, with 9 bases between. In germline, CDR1 is MNHNS, CDR2 SASEGT.

The rearrangement links TRBV5-6 to TRBJ2-5; TRBD1 matches 7 bases. The germline V gene encodes CDR1 SGHDT and CDR2 YYEEEE. Trimming at V came to 0 bases and at J to 5 bases, leaving 4 bases not matched to a gene. This CDR3 region has 14 residues. The CDR3 bases are TGTGCCAGCAGCTTGGTTGACAGGGCCGAGACCCAGTACTTC. Translating it yields CASSLVDRAETQYF.